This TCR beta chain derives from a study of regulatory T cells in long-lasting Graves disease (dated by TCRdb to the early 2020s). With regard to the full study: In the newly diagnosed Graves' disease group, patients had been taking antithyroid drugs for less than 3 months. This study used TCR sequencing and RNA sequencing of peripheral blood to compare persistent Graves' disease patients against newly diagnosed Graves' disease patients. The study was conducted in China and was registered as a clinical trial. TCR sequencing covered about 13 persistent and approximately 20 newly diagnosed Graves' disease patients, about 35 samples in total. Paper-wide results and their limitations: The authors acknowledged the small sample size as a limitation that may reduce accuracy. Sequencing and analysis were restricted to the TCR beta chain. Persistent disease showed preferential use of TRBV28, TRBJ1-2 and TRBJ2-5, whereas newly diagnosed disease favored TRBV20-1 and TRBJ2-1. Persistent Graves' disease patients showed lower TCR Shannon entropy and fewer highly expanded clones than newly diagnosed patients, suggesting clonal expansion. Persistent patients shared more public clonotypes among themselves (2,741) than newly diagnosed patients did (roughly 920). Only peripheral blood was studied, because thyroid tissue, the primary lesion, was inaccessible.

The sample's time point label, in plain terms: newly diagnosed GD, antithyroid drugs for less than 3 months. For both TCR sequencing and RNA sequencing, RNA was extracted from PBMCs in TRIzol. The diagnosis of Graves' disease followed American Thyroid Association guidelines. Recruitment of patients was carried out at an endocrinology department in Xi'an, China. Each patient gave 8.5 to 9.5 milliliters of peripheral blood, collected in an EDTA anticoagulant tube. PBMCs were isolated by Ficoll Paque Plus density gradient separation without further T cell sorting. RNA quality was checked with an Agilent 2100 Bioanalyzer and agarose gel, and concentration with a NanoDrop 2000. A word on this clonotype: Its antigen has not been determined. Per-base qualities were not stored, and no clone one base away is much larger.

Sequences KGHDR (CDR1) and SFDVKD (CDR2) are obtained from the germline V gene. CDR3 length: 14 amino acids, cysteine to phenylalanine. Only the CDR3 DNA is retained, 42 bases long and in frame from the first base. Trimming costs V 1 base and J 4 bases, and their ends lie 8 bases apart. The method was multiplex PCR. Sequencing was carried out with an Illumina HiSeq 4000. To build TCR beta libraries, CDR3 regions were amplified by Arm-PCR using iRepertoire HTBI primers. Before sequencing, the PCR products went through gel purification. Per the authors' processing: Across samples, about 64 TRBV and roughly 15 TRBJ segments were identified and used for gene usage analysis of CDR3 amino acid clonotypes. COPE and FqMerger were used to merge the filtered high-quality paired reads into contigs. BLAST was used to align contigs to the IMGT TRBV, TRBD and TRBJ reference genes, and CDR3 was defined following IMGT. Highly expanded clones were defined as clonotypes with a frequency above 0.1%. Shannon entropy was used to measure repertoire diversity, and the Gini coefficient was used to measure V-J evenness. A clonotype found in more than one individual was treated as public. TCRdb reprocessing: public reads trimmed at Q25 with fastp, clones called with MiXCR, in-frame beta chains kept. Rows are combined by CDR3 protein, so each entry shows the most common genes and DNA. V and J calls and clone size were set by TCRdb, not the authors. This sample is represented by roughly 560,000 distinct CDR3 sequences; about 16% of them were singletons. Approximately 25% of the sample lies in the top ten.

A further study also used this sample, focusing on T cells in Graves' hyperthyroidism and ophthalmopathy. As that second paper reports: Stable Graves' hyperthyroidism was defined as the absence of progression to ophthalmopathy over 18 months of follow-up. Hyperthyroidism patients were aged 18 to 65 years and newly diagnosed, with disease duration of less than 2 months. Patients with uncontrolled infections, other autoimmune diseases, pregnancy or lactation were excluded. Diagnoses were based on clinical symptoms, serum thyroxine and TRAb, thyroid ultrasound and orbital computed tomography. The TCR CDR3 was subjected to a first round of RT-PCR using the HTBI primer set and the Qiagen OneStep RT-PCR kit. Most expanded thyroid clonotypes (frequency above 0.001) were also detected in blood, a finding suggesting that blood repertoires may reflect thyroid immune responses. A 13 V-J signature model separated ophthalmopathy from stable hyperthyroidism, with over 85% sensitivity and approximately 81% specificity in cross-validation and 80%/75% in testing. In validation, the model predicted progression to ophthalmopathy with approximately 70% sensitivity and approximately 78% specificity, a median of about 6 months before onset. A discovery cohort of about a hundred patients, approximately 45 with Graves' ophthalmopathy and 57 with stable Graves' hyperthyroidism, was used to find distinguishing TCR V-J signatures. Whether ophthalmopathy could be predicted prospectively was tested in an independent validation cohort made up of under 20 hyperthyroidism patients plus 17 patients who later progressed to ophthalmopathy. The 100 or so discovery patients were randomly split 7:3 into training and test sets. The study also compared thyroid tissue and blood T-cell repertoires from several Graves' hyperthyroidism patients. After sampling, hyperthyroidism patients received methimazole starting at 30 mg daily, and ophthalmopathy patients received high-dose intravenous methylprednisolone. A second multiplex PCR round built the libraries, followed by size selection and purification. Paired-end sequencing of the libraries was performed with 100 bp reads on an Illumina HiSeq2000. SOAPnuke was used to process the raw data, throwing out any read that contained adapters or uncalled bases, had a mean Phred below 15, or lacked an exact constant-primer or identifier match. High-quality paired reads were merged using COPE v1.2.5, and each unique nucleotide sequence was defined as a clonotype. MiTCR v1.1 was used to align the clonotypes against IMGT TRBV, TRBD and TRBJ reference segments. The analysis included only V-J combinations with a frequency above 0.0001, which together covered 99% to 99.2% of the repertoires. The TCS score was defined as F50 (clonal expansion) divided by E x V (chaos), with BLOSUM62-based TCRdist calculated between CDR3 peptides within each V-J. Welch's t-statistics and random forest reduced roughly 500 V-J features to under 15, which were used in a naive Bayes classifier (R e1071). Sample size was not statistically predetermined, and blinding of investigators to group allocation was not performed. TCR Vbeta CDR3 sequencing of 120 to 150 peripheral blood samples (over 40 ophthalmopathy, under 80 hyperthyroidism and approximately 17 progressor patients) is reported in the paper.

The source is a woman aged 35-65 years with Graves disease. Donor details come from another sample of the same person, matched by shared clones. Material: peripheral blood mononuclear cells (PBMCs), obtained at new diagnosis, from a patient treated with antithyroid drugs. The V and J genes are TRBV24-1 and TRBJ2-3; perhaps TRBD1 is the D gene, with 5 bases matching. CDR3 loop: CATSDFRVPDTQYF. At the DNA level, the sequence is TGTGCCACCAGTGATTTCAGGGTTCCAGATACGCAGTATTTT.